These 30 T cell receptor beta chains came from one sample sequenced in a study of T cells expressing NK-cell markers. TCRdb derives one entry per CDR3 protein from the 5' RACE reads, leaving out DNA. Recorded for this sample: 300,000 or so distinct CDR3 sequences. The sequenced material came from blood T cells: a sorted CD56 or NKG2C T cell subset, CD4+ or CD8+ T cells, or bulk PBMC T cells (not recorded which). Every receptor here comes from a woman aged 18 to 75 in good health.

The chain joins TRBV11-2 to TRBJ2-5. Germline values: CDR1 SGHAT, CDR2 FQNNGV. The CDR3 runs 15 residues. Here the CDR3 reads CASSQTAGVWETQYF.

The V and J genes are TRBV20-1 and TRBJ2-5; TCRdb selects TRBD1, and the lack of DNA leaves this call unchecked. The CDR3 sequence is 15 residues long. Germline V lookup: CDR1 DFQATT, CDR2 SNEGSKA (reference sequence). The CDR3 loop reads CSASRLRGAQETQYF.

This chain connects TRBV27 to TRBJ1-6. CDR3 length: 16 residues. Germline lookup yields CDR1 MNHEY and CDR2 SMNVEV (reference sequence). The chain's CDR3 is CASSSSTRSYNSPLHF.

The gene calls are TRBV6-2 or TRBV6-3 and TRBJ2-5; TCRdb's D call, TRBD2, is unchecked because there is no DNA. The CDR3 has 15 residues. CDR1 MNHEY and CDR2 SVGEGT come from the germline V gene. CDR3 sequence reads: CASSYNPLVVETQYF.

The CDR3 loop is CASSQDRTSGKETQYF. The V gene is TRBV4-2, the J gene TRBJ2-5; TCRdb calls TRBD2, which cannot be checked without DNA. The CDR3 is 16 amino acids. Per the germline V gene, CDR1 is LGHNA and CDR2 is YNFKEQ.

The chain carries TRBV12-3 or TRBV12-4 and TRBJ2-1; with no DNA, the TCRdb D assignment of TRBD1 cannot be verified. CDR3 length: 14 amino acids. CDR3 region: CASSTGGKYNEQFF.

The CDR3 is CSVTGSYNEQFF. This sequence joins TRBV29-1 and TRBJ2-1; without DNA, the TCRdb call of TRBD1 cannot be checked. Germline V gene data show CDR1 as SQVTM and CDR2 as ANQGSEA. The CDR3 runs to 12 residues.

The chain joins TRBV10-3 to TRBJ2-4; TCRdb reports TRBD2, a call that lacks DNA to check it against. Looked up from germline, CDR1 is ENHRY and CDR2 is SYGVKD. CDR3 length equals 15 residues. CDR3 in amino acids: CAISEPSLAKNIQYF.

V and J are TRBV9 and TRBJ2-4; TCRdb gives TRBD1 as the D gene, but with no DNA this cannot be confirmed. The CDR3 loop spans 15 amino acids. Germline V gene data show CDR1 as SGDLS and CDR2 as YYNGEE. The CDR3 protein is CASSVTGTEGVIQYF.

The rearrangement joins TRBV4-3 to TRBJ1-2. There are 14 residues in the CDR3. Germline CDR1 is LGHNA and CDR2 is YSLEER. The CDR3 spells CASSPWVSNYGYTF.

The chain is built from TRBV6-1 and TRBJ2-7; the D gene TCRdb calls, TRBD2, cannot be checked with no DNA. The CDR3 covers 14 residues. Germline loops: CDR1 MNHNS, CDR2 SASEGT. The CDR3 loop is CASSRTSGPYEQYF.

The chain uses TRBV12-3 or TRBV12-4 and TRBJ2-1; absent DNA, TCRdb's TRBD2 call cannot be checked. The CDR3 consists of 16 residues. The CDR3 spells CASTRRPSGAYNEQFF.

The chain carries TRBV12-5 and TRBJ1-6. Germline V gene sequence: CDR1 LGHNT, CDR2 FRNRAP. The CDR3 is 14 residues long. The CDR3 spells CASGPEGWSAPLHF.

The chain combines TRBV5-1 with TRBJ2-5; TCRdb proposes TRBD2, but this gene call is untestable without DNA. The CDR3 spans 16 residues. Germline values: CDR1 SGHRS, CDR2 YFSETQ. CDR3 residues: CASSLGQGPSRETQYF. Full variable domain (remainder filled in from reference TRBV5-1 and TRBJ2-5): KAGVTQTPRYLIKTRGQQVTLSCSPISGHRSVSWYQQTPGQGLQFLFEYFSETQRNKGNFPGRFSGRQFSNSRSEMNVSTLELGDSALYLCASSLGQGPSRETQYFGPGTRLLVL.

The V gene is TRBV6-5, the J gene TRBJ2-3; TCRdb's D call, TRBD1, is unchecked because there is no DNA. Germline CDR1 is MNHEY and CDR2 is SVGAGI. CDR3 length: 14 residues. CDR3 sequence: CASSSGQGSDTQYF.

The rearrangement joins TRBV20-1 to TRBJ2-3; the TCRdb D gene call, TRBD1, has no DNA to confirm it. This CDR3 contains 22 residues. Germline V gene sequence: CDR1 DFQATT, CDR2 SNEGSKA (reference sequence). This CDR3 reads CSANPQSWLGADRSKELDTQYF.

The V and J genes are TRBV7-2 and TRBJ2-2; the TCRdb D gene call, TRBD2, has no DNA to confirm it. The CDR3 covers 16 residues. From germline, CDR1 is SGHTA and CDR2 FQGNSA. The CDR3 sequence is CASSLVGTSTTGELFF. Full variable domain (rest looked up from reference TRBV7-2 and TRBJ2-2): GAGVSQSPSNKVTEKGKDVELRCDPISGHTALYWYRQSLGQGLEFLIYFQGNSAPDKSGLPSDRFSAERTGGSVSTLTIQRTQQEDSAVYLCASSLVGTSTTGELFFGEGSRLTVL.

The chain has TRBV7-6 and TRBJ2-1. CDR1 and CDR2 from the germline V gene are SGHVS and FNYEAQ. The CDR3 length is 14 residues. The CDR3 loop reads CASSLALGFHEQFF.

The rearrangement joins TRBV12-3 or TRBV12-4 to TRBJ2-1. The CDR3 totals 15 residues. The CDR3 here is CASSLRRSGYNEQFF.

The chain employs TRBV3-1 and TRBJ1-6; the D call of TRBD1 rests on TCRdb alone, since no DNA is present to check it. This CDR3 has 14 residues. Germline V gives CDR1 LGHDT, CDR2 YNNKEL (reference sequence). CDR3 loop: CASRLGQGGSPLHF.

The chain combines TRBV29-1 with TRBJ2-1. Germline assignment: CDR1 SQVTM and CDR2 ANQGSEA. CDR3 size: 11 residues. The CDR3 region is CSVDRYEVKFF.

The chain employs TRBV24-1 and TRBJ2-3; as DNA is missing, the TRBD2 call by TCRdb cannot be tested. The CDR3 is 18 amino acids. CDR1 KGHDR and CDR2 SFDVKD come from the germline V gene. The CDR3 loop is CATKELAGPQLLTDTQYF.

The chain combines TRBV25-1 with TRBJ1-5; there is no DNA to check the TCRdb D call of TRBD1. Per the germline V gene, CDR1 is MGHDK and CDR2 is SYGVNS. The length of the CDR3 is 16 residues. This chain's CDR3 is CASSDWDSPTNQPQHF.

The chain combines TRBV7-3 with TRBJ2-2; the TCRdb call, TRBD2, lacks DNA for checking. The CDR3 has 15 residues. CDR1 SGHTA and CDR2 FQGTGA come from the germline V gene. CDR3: CASSTSGMNTGELFF.

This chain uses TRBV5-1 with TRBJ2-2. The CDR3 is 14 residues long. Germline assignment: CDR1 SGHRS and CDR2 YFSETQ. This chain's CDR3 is CASSLLSGTGELFF.

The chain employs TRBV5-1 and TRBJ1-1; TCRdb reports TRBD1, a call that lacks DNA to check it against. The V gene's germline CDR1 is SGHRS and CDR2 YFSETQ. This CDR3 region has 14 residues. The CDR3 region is CASSLQTGYVEAFF.

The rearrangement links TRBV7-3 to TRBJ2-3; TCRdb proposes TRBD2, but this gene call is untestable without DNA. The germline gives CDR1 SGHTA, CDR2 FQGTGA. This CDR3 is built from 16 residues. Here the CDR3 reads CASSLTSGGAWDTQYF.

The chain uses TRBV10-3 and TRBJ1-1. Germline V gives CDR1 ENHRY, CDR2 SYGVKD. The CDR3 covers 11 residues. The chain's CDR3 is CAISGVTEAFF.

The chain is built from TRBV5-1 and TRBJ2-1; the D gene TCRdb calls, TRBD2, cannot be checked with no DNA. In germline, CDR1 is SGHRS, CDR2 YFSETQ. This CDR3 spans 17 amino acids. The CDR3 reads CASSSLSSGWTYNEQFF.

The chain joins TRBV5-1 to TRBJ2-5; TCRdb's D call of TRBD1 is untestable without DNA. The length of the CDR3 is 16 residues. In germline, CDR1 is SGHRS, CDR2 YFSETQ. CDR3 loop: CASSWGTGGLRETQYF.